The 9 T cell receptor beta chains reported below all come from one sample, sequenced in a study of T-cell reconstitution after alpha-beta-depleted transplantation in children (dated by TCRdb to about 2016). The library was prepared using PCR. TCRdb lists the instrument as Illumina HiSeq 2500. TCR library preparation used molecular barcoding, with unique molecular identifiers applied to normalize quantification of the TCRbeta repertoire. TCRdb reprocessing: public reads trimmed at Q25 with fastp, clones called with MiXCR, in-frame beta chains kept. Every distinct CDR3 protein forms one entry, paired with its most common genes and DNA. The sample table shows roughly 400,000 distinct CDR3 sequences, and about a fifth are seen once. The ten largest clones add up to 3% to 4% of the sample. This specimen consisted of PBMCs from the stem cell graft donor, obtained from the stem cell graft. The receptor set was obtained from a human donor who donated a stem cell graft to a child with acute myeloid leukemia.

To note about this clonotype: A much larger clone differs by one base, so this may be a read error. This CDR3 reads CASTLENTGELFF. DNA for the CDR3: TGTGCCAGCACCTTGGAGAACACCGGGGAGCTGTTTTTT. The chain joins TRBV12-3 or TRBV12-4 to TRBJ2-2; the D is unclear. This CDR3 has 13 amino acids. V shed 7 bases and J shed 1 base, with 7 bases lying between them.

This clonotype was counted a few times. The chain recombines TRBV20-1 with TRBJ2-7, with 7 positions matching TRBD1. This CDR3 is 15 amino acids long. V dropped 3 bases and J dropped 4; count of bases not matched to a gene: 12. Germline CDR1 is DFQATT and CDR2 is SNEGSKA (reference sequence). The CDR3 is CSARDQADRLYEQYF. The CDR3 region has the DNA TGCAGTGCTAGGGACCAGGCGGACAGGTTATACGAGCAGTACTTC.

This clonotype came up a few times. The chain's CDR3 is CSARDHQGQGSEKLFF. The CDR3 region has the DNA TGCAGTGCTAGAGATCATCAGGGACAGGGAAGTGAAAAACTGTTTTTT. This rearrangement joins TRBV20-1 to TRBJ1-4, with 9 bases matching TRBD1. This CDR3 region has 16 residues. With 0 bases clipped from V and 7 bases from J, the junction kept 9 bases outside the gene matches. The V gene's germline CDR1 is DFQATT and CDR2 SNEGSKA (reference sequence).

This clonotype was detected only a few times. The chain couples TRBV2 to TRBJ1-1; D is perhaps TRBD1 (5 bases). Germline V CDR1 and CDR2: SNHLY, FYNNEI. V was shortened by 7 bases and J by 0 bases, with 9 bases between the two germline ends. This CDR3 is built from 13 residues. CDR3 loop: CASTGTVNTEAFF. The CDR3 nucleotides are TGTGCCAGCACCGGGACGGTGAACACTGAAGCTTTCTTT.

This clonotype was picked up many times. V and J are TRBV20-1 and TRBJ2-3, with 8 bases aligning to TRBD2. CDR3 length equals 14 residues. Per germline, CDR1 DFQATT and CDR2 SNEGSKA (reference sequence). The V gene end was trimmed by 3 bases and the J gene end by 4 bases; junction bases not matched to a gene: 6. The CDR3 bases are TGCAGTGCTAGTATTAGCGGGATGCCAGATACGCAGTATTTT. Protein product: CSASISGMPDTQYF.

This clonotype has a count of ten or more. The genes are TRBV12-3 or TRBV12-4 and TRBJ1-1; D unclear. The CDR3 totals 14 residues. V dropped 3 bases and J dropped 1 base, with 9 bases sitting between them. The CDR3 sequence: CASSLAGANTEAFF. CDR3 coding DNA: TGTGCCAGCAGTTTGGCAGGAGCGAACACTGAAGCTTTCTTT.

The chain links TRBV7-8 to TRBJ2-5; no reliable D call. The CDR3 runs 15 residues. The germline V and J ends were trimmed by 0 bases and 7 bases, with 15 bases remaining between them. Germline lookup yields CDR1 SGHVS and CDR2 FQNEAQ. The CDR3 loop is CASSLASTAIGTQYF. CDR3 in DNA: TGTGCCAGCAGCTTAGCTTCAACTGCCATTGGGACCCAGTACTTC.

In its sample, this clonotype was seen many times. This rearrangement joins TRBV12-3 or TRBV12-4 to TRBJ2-2; D unclear. The CDR3 covers 13 residues. V lost 10 bases and J 2 bases, leaving 11 bases between the germline ends. The CDR3 loop is CATTRANTGELFF. CDR3 in DNA: TGTGCCACCACCCGGGCCAACACCGGGGAGCTGTTTTTT.

This clonotype was picked up a small number of times. The chain is built from TRBV29-1 and TRBJ2-3; D gene uncertain. Trimming pared 0 bases from V and 1 base from J, leaving 8 bases between. This CDR3 is built from 14 residues. Germline values: CDR1 SQVTM, CDR2 ANQGSEA. CDR3 sequence reads: CSVEDIPGTDTQYF. The CDR3 region has the DNA TGCAGCGTTGAAGATATCCCCGGCACAGATACGCAGTATTTT.